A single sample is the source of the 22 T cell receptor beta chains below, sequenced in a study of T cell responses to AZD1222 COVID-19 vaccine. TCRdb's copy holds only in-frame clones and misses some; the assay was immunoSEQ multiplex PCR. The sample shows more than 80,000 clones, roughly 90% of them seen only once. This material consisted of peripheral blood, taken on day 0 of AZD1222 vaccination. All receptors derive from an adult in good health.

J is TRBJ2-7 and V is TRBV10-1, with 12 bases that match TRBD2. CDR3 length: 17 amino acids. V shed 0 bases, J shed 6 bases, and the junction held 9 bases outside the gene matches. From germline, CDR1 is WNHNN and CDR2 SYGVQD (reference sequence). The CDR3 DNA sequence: TGCGCCAGCAGTGAGTCGAGGGCTAGCGGGAGGGCCGGCGAGCAGTACTTC. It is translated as CASSESRASGRAGEQYF.

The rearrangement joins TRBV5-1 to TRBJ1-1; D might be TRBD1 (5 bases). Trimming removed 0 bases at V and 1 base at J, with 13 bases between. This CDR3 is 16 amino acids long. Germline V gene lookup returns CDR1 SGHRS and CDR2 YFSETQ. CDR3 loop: CASSLGGSISNTEAFF. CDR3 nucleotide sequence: TGCGCCAGCAGCTTGGGGGGCAGTATATCGAACACTGAAGCTTTCTTT.

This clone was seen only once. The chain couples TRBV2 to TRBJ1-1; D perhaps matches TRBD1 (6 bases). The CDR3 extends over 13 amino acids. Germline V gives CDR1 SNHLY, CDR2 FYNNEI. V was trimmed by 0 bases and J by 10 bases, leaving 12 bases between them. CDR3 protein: CASSEALGGTAFF. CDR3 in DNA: TGTGCCAGCAGTGAAGCGCTTGGGGGCACAGCTTTCTTT.

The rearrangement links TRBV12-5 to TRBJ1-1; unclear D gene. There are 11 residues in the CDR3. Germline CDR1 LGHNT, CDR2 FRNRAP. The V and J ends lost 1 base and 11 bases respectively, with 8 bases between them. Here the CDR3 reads CASGLEGDAFF. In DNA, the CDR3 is TGTGCTAGTGGTTTGGAGGGTGACGCTTTCTTT.

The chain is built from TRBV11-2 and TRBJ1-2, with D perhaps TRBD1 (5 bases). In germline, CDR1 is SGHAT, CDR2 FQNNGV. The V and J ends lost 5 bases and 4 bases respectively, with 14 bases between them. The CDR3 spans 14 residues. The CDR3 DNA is TGTGCCAGCAGCCCTTCGGGGGGATTCTATGGCTACACCTTC. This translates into CASSPSGGFYGYTF.

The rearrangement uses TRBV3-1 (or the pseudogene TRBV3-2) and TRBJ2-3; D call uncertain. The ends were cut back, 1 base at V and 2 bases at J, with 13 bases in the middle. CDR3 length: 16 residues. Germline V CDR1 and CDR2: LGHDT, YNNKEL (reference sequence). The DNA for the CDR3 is TGTGCCAGCAGCCAAGGCGGCAGAAGTTACACAGATACGCAGTATTTT. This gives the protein CASSQGGRSYTDTQYF.

CDR3 nucleotide sequence: TGTGCCAGTAGTATTAGGGCGGAGGGCTATGGCTACACCTTC. It specifies CASSIRAEGYGYTF. The gene calls are TRBV19 and TRBJ1-2; D is undetermined. The germline V and J ends were trimmed by 3 bases and 4 bases, with 12 bases remaining between them. The CDR3 is 14 amino acids. Germline V gives CDR1 LNHDA, CDR2 SQIVND (reference sequence).

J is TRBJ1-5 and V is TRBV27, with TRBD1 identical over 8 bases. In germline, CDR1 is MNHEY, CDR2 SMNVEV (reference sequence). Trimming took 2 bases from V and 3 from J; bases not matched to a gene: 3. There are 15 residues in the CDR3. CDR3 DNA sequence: TGTGCCAGCAGTTTAGGGACAGGCCTCAATCAGCCCCAGCATTTT. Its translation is CASSLGTGLNQPQHF.

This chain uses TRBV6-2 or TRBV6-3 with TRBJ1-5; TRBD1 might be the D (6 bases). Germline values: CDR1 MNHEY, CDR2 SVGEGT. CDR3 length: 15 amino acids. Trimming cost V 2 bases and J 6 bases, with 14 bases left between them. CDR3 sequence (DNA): TGTGCCAGCAGTTACCCGCGAGGAGGGGGTCAGCCCCAGCATTTT. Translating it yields CASSYPRGGGQPQHF.

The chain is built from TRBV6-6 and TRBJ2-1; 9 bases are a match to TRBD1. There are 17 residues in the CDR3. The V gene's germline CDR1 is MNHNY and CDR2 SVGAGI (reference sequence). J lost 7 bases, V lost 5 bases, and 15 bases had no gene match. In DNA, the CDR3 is TGTGCCAGCAGTCAGGGCTACACAGGGGGCGATTCTAATGAGCAGTTCTTC. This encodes CASSQGYTGGDSNEQFF.

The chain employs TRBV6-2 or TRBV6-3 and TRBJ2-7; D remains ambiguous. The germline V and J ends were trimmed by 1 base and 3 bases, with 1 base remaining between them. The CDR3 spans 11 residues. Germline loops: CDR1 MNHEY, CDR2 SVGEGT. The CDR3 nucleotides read TGTGCCAGCAGTTACTTCTACGAGCAGTACTTC. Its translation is CASSYFYEQYF.

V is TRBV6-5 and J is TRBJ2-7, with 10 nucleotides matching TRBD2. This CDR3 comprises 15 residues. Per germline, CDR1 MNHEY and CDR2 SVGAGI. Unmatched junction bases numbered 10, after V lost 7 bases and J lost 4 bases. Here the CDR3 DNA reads TGTGCCAGCATCCAAGCGGGAGGGGATCCTTACGAGCAGTACTTC. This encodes CASIQAGGDPYEQYF.

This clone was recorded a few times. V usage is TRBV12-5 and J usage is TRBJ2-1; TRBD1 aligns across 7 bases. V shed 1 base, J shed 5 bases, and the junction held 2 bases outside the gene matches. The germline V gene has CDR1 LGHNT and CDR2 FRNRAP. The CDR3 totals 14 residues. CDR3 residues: CASGLGGQHNEQFF. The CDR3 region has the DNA TGTGCTAGTGGTTTGGGGGGACAGCACAATGAGCAGTTCTTC.

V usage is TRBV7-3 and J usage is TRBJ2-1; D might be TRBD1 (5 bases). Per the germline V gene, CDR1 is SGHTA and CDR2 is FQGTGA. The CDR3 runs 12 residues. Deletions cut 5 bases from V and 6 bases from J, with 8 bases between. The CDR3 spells CASSRQGNEQFF. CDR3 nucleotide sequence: TGTGCCAGCAGCCGCCAGGGCAATGAGCAGTTCTTC.

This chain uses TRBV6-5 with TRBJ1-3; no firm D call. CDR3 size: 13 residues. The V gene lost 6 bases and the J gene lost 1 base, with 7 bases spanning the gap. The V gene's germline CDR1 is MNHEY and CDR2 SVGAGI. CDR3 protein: CASSVQSGNTIYF. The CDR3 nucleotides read TGTGCCAGCAGCGTACAGTCTGGAAACACCATATATTTT.

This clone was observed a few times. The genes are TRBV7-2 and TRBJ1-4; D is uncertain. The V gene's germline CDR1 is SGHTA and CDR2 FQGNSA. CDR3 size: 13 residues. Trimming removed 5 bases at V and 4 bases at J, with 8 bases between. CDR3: CASSTAFNEKLFF. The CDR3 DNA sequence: TGTGCCAGCAGCACCGCATTTAATGAAAAACTGTTTTTT.

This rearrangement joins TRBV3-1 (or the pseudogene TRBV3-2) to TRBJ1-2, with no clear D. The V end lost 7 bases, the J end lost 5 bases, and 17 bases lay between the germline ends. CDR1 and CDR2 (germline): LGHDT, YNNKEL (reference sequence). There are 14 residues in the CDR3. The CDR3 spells CASTTVGPWYGYTF. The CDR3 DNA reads TGTGCCAGCACCACGGTAGGCCCGTGGTATGGCTACACCTTC.

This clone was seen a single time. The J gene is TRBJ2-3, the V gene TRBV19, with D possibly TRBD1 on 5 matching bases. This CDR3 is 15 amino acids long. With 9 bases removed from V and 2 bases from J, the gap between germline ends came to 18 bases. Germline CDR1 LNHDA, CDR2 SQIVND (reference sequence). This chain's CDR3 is CARLQEHSPTDTQYF. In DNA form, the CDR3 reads TGTGCCAGGCTACAGGAGCACTCCCCCACAGATACGCAGTATTTT.

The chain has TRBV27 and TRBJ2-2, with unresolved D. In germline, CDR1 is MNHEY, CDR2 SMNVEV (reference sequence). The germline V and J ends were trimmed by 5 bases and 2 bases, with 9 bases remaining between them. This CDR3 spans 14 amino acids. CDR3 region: CASSPPLNTGELFF. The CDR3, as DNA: TGTGCCAGCAGTCCCCCCCTAAACACCGGGGAGCTGTTTTTT.

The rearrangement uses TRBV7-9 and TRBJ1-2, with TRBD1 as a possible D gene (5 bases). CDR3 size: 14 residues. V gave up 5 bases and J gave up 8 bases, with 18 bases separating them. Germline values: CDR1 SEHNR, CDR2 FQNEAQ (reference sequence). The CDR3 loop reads CASSPSGRVGGYTF. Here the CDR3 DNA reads TGTGCCAGCAGCCCCTCGGGGCGGGTTGGAGGCTACACCTTC.

CDR3 nucleotide sequence: TGTGCCAGCACCGGGAACCTGAACACTGAAGCTTTCTTT. Protein sequence: CASTGNLNTEAFF. The rearrangement uses TRBV12-3 or TRBV12-4 and TRBJ1-1; D is ambiguous. V shed 7 bases and J shed 0 bases, with 9 bases lying between them. The CDR3 runs 13 residues.

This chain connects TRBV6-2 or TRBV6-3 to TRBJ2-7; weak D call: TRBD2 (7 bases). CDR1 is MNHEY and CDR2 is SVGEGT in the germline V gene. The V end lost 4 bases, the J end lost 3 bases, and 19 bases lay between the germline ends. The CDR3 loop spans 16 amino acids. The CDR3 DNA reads TGTGCCAGCAGTTCGGAGGGGGGGATTGCGATCTACGAGCAGTACTTC. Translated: CASSSEGGIAIYEQYF.